The entry below gives a single TCR beta chain sequence along with its context. Its cognate antigen is unknown. Trimming pared 1 base from V and 1 base from J, leaving 7 bases between. The CDR3 spans 14 residues. CDR1 is SQVTM, CDR2 ANQGSEA, per germline. Sampling of alopecia areata patients yielded lesional scalp punch biopsies as well as peripheral blood. The data derive from a study of CD8+ T cells in alopecia areata. Study-level information: Among treated patients, oral tofacitinib was administered at 5 to 10 mg twice daily. Study-level points and caveats: Clarity of TCR sharing across patients fell short of that in mice, possibly HLA-related. Scalp lesions, especially in alopecia totalis/universalis, had higher clonality than normal scalp.

RNA was isolated and reverse transcribed to cDNA, the sequencing template. Clones were read by immunoSEQ multiplex PCR, and TCRdb kept only the in-frame ones, dropping some. The profile shows over 150,000 clones, 63% of them singletons. This sample comprised CD4+ T cells sorted from blood, obtained at week 0. This receptor was identified in a human donor with alopecia areata. The rearrangement joins TRBV29-1 to TRBJ2-2; D remains unclear. CDR3 region: CSVEGLMNTGELFF. Here the CDR3 DNA reads TGCAGCGTTGAAGGCTTAATGAACACCGGGGAGCTGTTTTTT.